The 2 T cell receptor beta chains below were found in one sample sequenced in a study of cytomegalovirus exposure and HLA in healthy donors. With 60 Vbeta and 13 Jbeta primers, the PCR was carried out. The table came from immunoSEQ multiplex PCR; TCRdb's copy has only in-frame clones and leaves some out. The table lists roughly 200,000 clones, around 80% of them singletons, with 1.5% to 2% in the top ten. The sequenced material came from PBMCs. Receptors originate from a man aged 35 to 55 in good health and CMV-seropositive.

The chain couples TRBV7-6 to TRBJ2-7; a possible D gene is TRBD2 (5 bases). The CDR3 extends over 12 amino acids. Germline assignment: CDR1 SGHVS and CDR2 FNYEAQ. Trimming shortened V by 4 bases and J by 3 bases, and 7 bases separated the two germline ends. The CDR3 region is CASSSGLYEQYF. The CDR3, as DNA: TGTGCCAGCAGCTCCGGACTCTACGAGCAGTACTTC. Together with reference TRBV7-6 and TRBJ2-7, the CDR3 gives the full variable domain: GAGVSQSPRYKVTKRGQDVALRCDPISGHVSLYWYRQALGQGPEFLTYFNYEAQQDKSGLPNDRFSAERPEGSISTLTIQRTEQRDSAMYRCASSSGLYEQYFGPGTRLTVT.

The V gene is TRBV7-9, the J gene TRBJ2-7; 9 bases line up with TRBD1. Per the germline V gene, CDR1 is SEHNR and CDR2 is FQNEAQ (reference sequence). The CDR3 runs 15 residues. J lost 3 bases, V lost 7 bases, and 10 bases had no gene match. CDR3 amino acids: CASTFTGGQGYEQYF. The CDR3 region has the DNA TGTGCCAGCACTTTTACAGGGGGACAGGGCTACGAGCAGTACTTC.